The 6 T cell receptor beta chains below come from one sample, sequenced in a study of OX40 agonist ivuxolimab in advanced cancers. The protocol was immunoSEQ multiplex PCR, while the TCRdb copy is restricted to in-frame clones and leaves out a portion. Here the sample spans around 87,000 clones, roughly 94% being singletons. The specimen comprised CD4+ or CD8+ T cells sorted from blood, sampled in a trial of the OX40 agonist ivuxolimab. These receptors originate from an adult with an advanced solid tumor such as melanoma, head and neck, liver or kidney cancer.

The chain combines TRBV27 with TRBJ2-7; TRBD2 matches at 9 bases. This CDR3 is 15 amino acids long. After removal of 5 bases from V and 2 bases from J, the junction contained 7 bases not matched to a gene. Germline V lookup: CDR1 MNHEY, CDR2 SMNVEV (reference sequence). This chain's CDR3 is CASSLLAGTPYEQYF. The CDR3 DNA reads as TGTGCCAGCAGTCTACTAGCGGGTACCCCCTACGAGCAGTACTTC.

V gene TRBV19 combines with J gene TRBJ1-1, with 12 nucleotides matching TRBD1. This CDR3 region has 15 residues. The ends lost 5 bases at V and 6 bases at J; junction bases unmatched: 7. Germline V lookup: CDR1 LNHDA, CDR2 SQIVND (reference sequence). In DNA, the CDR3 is TGTGCCAGTAGTGCAGGGACAGGGGGCCAGGCTGAAGCTTTCTTT. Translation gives CASSAGTGGQAEAFF.

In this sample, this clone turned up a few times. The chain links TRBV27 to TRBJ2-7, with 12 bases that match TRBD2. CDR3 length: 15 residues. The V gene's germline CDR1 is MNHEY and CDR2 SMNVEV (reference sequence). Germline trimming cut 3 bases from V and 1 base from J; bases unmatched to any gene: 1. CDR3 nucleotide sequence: TGTGCCAGCAGTTTCACTAGCGGGAGGTCCTACGAGCAGTACTTC. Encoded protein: CASSFTSGRSYEQYF.

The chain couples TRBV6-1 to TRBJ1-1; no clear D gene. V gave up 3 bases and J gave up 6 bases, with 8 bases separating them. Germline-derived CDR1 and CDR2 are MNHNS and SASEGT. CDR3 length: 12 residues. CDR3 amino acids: CASSDLGAEAFF. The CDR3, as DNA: TGTGCCAGCAGTGACCTCGGGGCTGAAGCTTTCTTT.

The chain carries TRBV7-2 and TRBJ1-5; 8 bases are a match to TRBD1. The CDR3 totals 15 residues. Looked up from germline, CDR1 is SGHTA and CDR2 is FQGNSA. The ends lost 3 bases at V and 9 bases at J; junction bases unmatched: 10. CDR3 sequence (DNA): TGTGCCAGCAGCTTCGGCAGGGGGCGCGATTTGCCCCAGCATTTT. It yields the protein CASSFGRGRDLPQHF.

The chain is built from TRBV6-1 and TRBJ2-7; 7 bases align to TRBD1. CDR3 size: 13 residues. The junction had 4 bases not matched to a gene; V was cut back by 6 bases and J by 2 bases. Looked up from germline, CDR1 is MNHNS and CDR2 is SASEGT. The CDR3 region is CASRSGTAYEQYF. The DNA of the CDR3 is TGTGCCAGCAGATCCGGGACAGCCTACGAGCAGTACTTC.